A single sample gave rise to the 31 T cell receptor beta chains below, sequenced in a study of blood T cell repertoires in COVID-19 (dated by TCRdb to about 2020). Library method: the immunoSEQ multiplex PCR assay. The source is immuneACCESS, and TCRdb retained only in-frame sequences with V and J called. Part of the clones is not carried over; for the studies checked, unresolved V genes explain less than half of this, and the remainder is unexplained. Here the sample has roughly 250,000 clones; approximately 80% occur a single time. The ten top clones hold roughly 4.6% of the sample. Sequenced sample: peripheral blood. The receptor source for this set is a woman of 80 years or more with active or convalescent COVID-19.

With regard to this clone: This sample also contains other DNA sequences that code for the same CDR3. V usage is TRBV19 and J usage is TRBJ1-1, with D perhaps matching TRBD1 (5 bases). CDR1 is LNHDA and CDR2 is SQIVND in the germline V gene (reference sequence). The V gene lost 5 bases and the J gene lost 1 base, with 8 bases spanning the gap. The CDR3 extends over 13 amino acids. The CDR3 DNA follows: TGTGCCAGTAGTCCCAGGGAGAACACTGAAGCTTTCTTT. Its protein is CASSPRENTEAFF. The full variable domain, rest sourced from reference TRBV19 and TRBJ1-1, is DGGITQSPKYLFRKEGQNVTLSCEQNLNHDAMYWYRQDPGQGLRLIYYSQIVNDFQKGDIAEGYSVSREKKESFPLTVTSAQKNPTAFYLCASSPRENTEAFFGQGTRLTVV.

The gene calls are TRBV27 and TRBJ1-1; D unresolved. The CDR3 length is 14 residues. The germline gives CDR1 MNHEY, CDR2 SMNVEV (reference sequence). Trimming shortened V by 6 bases and J by 1 base, and 12 bases separated the two germline ends. CDR3 sequence reads: CASSREGWNTEAFF. In DNA form, the CDR3 reads TGTGCCAGCAGCCGCGAGGGTTGGAACACTGAAGCTTTCTTT.

This clone was seen only a few times. The chain combines TRBV6-5 with TRBJ1-3; no reliable D call. V gave up 4 bases and J gave up 2 bases, with 12 bases separating them. Germline CDR1 is MNHEY and CDR2 is SVGAGI. CDR3 length equals 15 residues. The CDR3 region is CASSSPGLPGNTIYF. CDR3 nucleotides: TGTGCCAGCAGTTCCCCGGGGTTACCTGGAAACACCATATATTTT.

The V call is TRBV24-1, the J call TRBJ1-4, with D perhaps TRBD1 (6 bases). The CDR3 extends over 14 amino acids. The germline V gene has CDR1 KGHDR and CDR2 SFDVKD. V lost 5 bases, J lost 3 bases, and 9 bases lay in between. CDR3 in DNA: TGTGCCACCAGTGCAGGGGTGGCTAATGAAAAACTGTTTTTT. Its protein product is CATSAGVANEKLFF.

The chain joins TRBV6-1 to TRBJ1-4; the D gene is possibly TRBD1 (5 bases). The germline V gene encodes CDR1 MNHNS and CDR2 SASEGT. V lost 8 bases to trimming and J lost 5 bases, with 9 bases between them. This CDR3 has 12 amino acids. CDR3 sequence (DNA): TGTGCCAGCGGCAGGGCCAATGAAAAACTGTTTTTT. Protein: CASGRANEKLFF.

Here the CDR3 DNA reads TGTGCCAGCCGACTCACAGGGGTAGGAGGCTACACCTTC. Translated: CASRLTGVGGYTF. This rearrangement joins TRBV27 to TRBJ1-2; 7 nucleotides match TRBD1. V dropped 8 bases and J dropped 8; count of bases not matched to a gene: 11. This CDR3 is built from 13 residues. Germline CDR1 and CDR2: MNHEY and SMNVEV (reference sequence).

The chain employs TRBV4-2 and TRBJ2-1, with 7 nucleotides matching TRBD1. CDR3 size: 16 residues. V lost 0 bases and J lost 9; bases outside the gene matches: 11. Germline V CDR1 and CDR2: LGHNA, YNFKEQ. Here the CDR3 reads CASSQEGTVSFSEQFF. The CDR3 DNA sequence: TGTGCCAGCAGCCAAGAGGGGACAGTTTCCTTTAGTGAGCAGTTCTTC.

This clone was seen a single time. The chain uses TRBV5-6 and TRBJ2-3; tentatively, D is TRBD1 (5 bases). The CDR3 runs 12 residues. Germline V CDR1 and CDR2: SGHDT, YYEEEE. V lost 3 bases and J 8 bases, leaving 10 bases between the germline ends. The CDR3 loop is CASSYTGATQYF. CDR3 DNA sequence: TGTGCCAGCAGCTATACAGGAGCTACGCAGTATTTT. Drawing the rest from reference TRBV5-6 and TRBJ2-3, the complete variable domain is DAGVTQSPTHLIKTRGQQVTLRCSPKSGHDTVSWYQQALGQGPQFIFQYYEEEERQRGNFPDRFSGHQFPNYSSELNVNALLLGDSALYLCASSYTGATQYFGPGTRLTVL.

The chain uses TRBV7-2 and TRBJ2-1; possibly TRBD1 for D (5 bases). There are 16 residues in the CDR3. Germline V gene data show CDR1 as SGHTA and CDR2 as FQGNSA. With 6 bases removed from V and 2 bases from J, the gap between germline ends came to 17 bases. In nucleotides, the CDR3 is TGTGCCAGCAGTCCTCAAATAACGACAGCCTACAATGAGCAGTTCTTC. Its translation is CASSPQITTAYNEQFF.

This sequence joins TRBV5-1 and TRBJ1-2; D remains ambiguous. This CDR3 is 11 amino acids long. V lost 4 bases and J 8 bases, leaving 9 bases between the germline ends. In germline, CDR1 is SGHRS, CDR2 YFSETQ. In DNA form, the CDR3 reads TGCGCCAGCAGCCCAGGTTCCGGCTACACCTTC. Translated, it gives CASSPGSGYTF.

The chain is built from TRBV3-1 (or the pseudogene TRBV3-2) and TRBJ1-3; unclear D gene. Trimming removed 3 bases from V and 1 base from J, with 10 bases in between. Germline CDR1 reads LGHDT; CDR2 reads YNNKEL (reference sequence). The CDR3 totals 15 residues. This CDR3 is CASSQGRVSGNTIYF. As DNA, the CDR3 is TGTGCCAGCAGCCAGGGGAGGGTTTCTGGAAACACCATATATTTT.

The rearrangement links TRBV28 to TRBJ1-5; 7 nucleotides line up with TRBD1. The junction had 10 bases not matched to a gene; V was cut back by 7 bases and J by 4 bases. This CDR3 contains 15 residues. Germline V gives CDR1 MDHEN, CDR2 SYDVKM. The CDR3 coding sequence is TGTGCCAGCAAGGCGACCGGGACAGTTAATCAGCCCCAGCATTTT. Its protein product is CASKATGTVNQPQHF.

The chain combines TRBV4-1 with TRBJ1-3, with 8 bases lining up with TRBD1. The CDR3 runs to 17 residues. Trimming removed 4 bases from V and 0 bases from J; junction bases left unmatched: 8. CDR1 and CDR2 (germline): MGHRA, YSYEKL. The CDR3 protein is CASSRAGQGDSGNTIYF. DNA for the CDR3: TGCGCCAGCAGCCGAGCTGGACAGGGAGACTCTGGAAACACCATATATTTT.

This clone was counted a single time. V is TRBV5-1 and J is TRBJ2-2, with 10 bases lining up with TRBD1. The V segment lost 4 bases and the J segment 6 bases; nucleotides outside the gene matches: 6. CDR3 length: 15 amino acids. Germline V lookup: CDR1 SGHRS, CDR2 YFSETQ. This chain's CDR3 is CASSPTGGRAGELFF. CDR3 DNA sequence: TGCGCCAGCAGCCCGACAGGGGGCAGAGCCGGGGAGCTGTTTTTT.

The chain recombines TRBV5-1 with TRBJ1-1; D perhaps matches TRBD1 (6 bases). Trimming cost V 5 bases and J 1 base, with 12 bases left between them. In germline, CDR1 is SGHRS, CDR2 YFSETQ. This CDR3 region has 14 residues. The CDR3 sequence: CASSRDTENTEAFF. The CDR3 DNA reads TGCGCCAGCAGTCGGGACACCGAGAACACTGAAGCTTTCTTT.

The rearrangement links TRBV20-1 to TRBJ2-5; a weak D match, TRBD2 (6 bases). This CDR3 has 12 residues. CDR1 is DFQATT, CDR2 SNEGSKA, per germline (reference sequence). V lost 3 bases to trimming and J lost 5 bases, with 10 bases between them. CDR3 DNA: TGCAGTGCTAGTGGTGGAGGGGAGACCCAGTACTTC. Its translation: CSASGGGETQYF.

V gene TRBV28 combines with J gene TRBJ1-1; TRBD1 is a possible D gene (6 bases). This CDR3 contains 13 residues. Germline-derived CDR1 and CDR2 are MDHEN and SYDVKM. V was cut by 5 bases and J by 11 bases, with 18 bases left in between. The DNA for the CDR3 is TGTGCCAGCAGTCTCGGGACACACCAGGGGGCTTTCTTT. Translating gives CASSLGTHQGAFF.

This clone was counted once. The V gene is TRBV7-9, the J gene TRBJ2-1; 8 nucleotides agree with TRBD2. Per the germline V gene, CDR1 is SEHNR and CDR2 is FQNEAQ (reference sequence). J gave up 15 bases and V 5 bases, and 6 bases lay outside the gene matches. The CDR3 spans 11 residues. As DNA, the CDR3 is TGTGCCAGCAGCCCGGGAGGGCCGTTGTTCTTC. Its protein is CASSPGGPLFF.

The chain uses TRBV4-2 and TRBJ2-2; 15 bases agree with TRBD2. Trimming at V came to 1 base and at J to 1 base, leaving 7 bases not matched to a gene. Germline V gene data show CDR1 as LGHNA and CDR2 as YNFKEQ. This CDR3 contains 20 residues. The CDR3 region is CASSQGPGLAGGQNTGELFF. DNA for the CDR3: TGTGCCAGCAGCCAAGGGCCGGGACTAGCGGGGGGCCAGAACACCGGGGAGCTGTTTTTT.

V usage is TRBV24-1 and J usage is TRBJ2-5; D ambiguous. The CDR3 is made up of 11 amino acids. The germline CDR1 and CDR2 sequences are KGHDR and SFDVKD. V lost 6 bases and J lost 5, with 6 bases in between. The CDR3 region has the DNA TGTGCCACCAGTCTTTCGGAGACCCAGTACTTC. Translation gives CATSLSETQYF.

V and J are TRBV19 and TRBJ1-1; D is unclear. Germline CDR1 reads LNHDA; CDR2 reads SQIVND (reference sequence). Trimming removed 3 bases from V and 6 bases from J, with 14 bases in between. The CDR3 is 14 residues long. The CDR3 protein is CASSMLGSGAEAFF. In DNA, the CDR3 is TGTGCCAGTAGTATGCTGGGGAGCGGGGCTGAAGCTTTCTTT.

This clone was seen a few times. The J gene is TRBJ2-7, the V gene TRBV7-6; TRBD2 agrees at 9 bases. Germline CDR1 SGHVS, CDR2 FNYEAQ. V was pared by 5 bases and J by 3 bases, with 11 bases of the junction left unmatched. This CDR3 has 16 residues. This CDR3 is CASSPSIGSGSYEQYF. CDR3 nucleotides: TGTGCCAGCAGCCCCTCGATTGGTAGCGGGAGCTACGAGCAGTACTTC.

The chain recombines TRBV5-5 with TRBJ2-2, with 7 bases aligning to TRBD1. The CDR3 runs 17 residues. Per germline, CDR1 SGHKS and CDR2 YYEKEE (reference sequence). Trimming cost V 4 bases and J 6 bases; bases outside gene matches: 15. The chain's CDR3 is CASSHGQVVPLSGELFF. The CDR3, as DNA: TGTGCCAGCAGCCACGGACAGGTTGTTCCATTATCCGGGGAGCTGTTTTTT.

The chain couples TRBV10-2 to TRBJ1-2, with TRBD1 matching over 12 bases. Germline loops: CDR1 WSHSY, CDR2 SAAADI. The CDR3 has 15 residues. V trimming: 5 bases; J trimming: 7 bases; junction bases outside the gene matches: 8. In DNA form, the CDR3 reads TGCGCCAGCAGTATAGGGGGGACAGGGGGCTTTGGCTACACCTTC. It is translated as CASSIGGTGGFGYTF.

The J gene is TRBJ1-4, the V gene TRBV7-9; TRBD1 matches at 8 bases. The CDR3 extends over 15 amino acids. Germline lookup yields CDR1 SEHNR and CDR2 FQNEAQ (reference sequence). The junction had 10 bases not matched to a gene; V was cut back by 5 bases and J by 8 bases. The CDR3, as DNA: TGTGCCAGCAGCCTCGACAGGGGCGTATCGGAAAAACTGTTTTTT. Amino acids: CASSLDRGVSEKLFF.

In its sample, this clone was seen a few times. J is TRBJ1-2 and V is TRBV28; D remains unclear. Per the germline V gene, CDR1 is MDHEN and CDR2 is SYDVKM. This CDR3 has 15 amino acids. With 6 bases removed from V and 6 bases from J, the gap between germline ends came to 20 bases. CDR3 DNA: TGTGCCAGCAGAAATAGTTTGGGCAGATCCCATGGCTACACCTTC. It translates to CASRNSLGRSHGYTF.

The chain carries TRBV6-5 and TRBJ2-7, with 7 bases fitting TRBD2. Germline CDR1 reads MNHEY; CDR2 reads SVGAGI. Trimming removed 8 bases from V and 2 bases from J; junction bases left unmatched: 3. The CDR3 extends over 12 amino acids. CDR3 nucleotides: TGTGCCAGCGGGAGGGGTGCCTACGAGCAGTACTTC. It translates to CASGRGAYEQYF.

The V gene is TRBV10-3, the J gene TRBJ1-5; D may be TRBD1 (6 bases). Germline values: CDR1 ENHRY, CDR2 SYGVKD. Deletions cut 6 bases from V and 4 bases from J, with 10 bases between. The CDR3 consists of 13 residues. This CDR3 reads CAISTGLNQPQHF. DNA of the CDR3: TGTGCCATCAGCACAGGGTTAAATCAGCCCCAGCATTTT.

This clone was found once. The J gene is TRBJ2-2, the V gene TRBV15; 11 nucleotides agree with TRBD1. V gave up 0 bases and J gave up 8 bases; unmatched junction bases: 5. The CDR3 is 16 amino acids. The germline V gene encodes CDR1 LNHNV and CDR2 YYDKDF (reference sequence). CDR3 loop: CATSRDGTGGFGELFF. Here the CDR3 DNA reads TGTGCCACCAGCAGAGATGGGACAGGGGGTTTTGGGGAGCTGTTTTTT. Using reference TRBV15 and TRBJ2-2 for the parts outside the CDR3, the full variable domain is DAMVIQNPRYQVTQFGKPVTLSCSQTLNHNVMYWYQQKSSQAPKLLFHYYDKDFNNEADTPDNFQSRRPNTSFCFLDIRSPGLGDTAMYLCATSRDGTGGFGELFFGEGSRLTVL.

This rearrangement joins TRBV18 to TRBJ1-5; unclear D gene. V was pared by 4 bases and J by 0 bases, with 4 bases between. The CDR3 is 13 residues long. Germline CDR1 is KGHSH and CDR2 is LQKENI. CDR3 sequence (DNA): TGTGCCAGCTCACTACTTAGCAATCAGCCCCAGCATTTT. This translates into CASSLLSNQPQHF.

The V call is TRBV7-2, the J call TRBJ1-4; the D is unclear. The ends were cut back, 4 bases at V and 0 bases at J, with 15 bases in the middle. There are 17 residues in the CDR3. Germline V lookup: CDR1 SGHTA, CDR2 FQGNSA. The DNA for the CDR3 is TGTGCCAGCAGCTACCATTCTGACACTGCAACTAATGAAAAACTGTTTTTT. It specifies CASSYHSDTATNEKLFF.